The 32 T cell receptor beta chains listed next were all sequenced from one sample in a study of shared clonotypes between healthy human individuals. Using immunoSEQ multiplex PCR, the repertoire was profiled, and TCRdb retains in-frame clones only, with some absent. Counted here are roughly 2 million clones, roughly 95% occurring once; the ten biggest clones make up 0.1% to 0.15%. Sequences were obtained from naive CD4+ T cells sorted from blood. Subset given: CD45RA+ positively selected. These receptors were collected from a man aged 18 to 35 in good health.

This rearrangement joins TRBV6-1 to TRBJ1-1; D uncertain. Between the trimmed V and J ends, which lost 1 base and 1 base, there was a span of 10 bases. Germline CDR1 MNHNS, CDR2 SASEGT. The CDR3 runs 15 residues. The CDR3 DNA sequence: TGTGCCAGCAGTGAAGGATCAGTCGGGAACACTGAAGCTTTCTTT. Its translation is CASSEGSVGNTEAFF.

The J gene is TRBJ2-2, the V gene TRBV21-1; the table assigns TRBD1, which was not confirmed against the DNA. TRBV21-1 is marked as a pseudogene. The CDR3 has 17 amino acids. The DNA of the CDR3 is TGTGCCAGCGCAAAGGGGAGAGACAGGGAAAGCACCGGGGAGCTGTTTTTT. Amino acid sequence: CASAKGRDRESTGELFF.

This clone was seen more than once but under ten times. The rearrangement joins TRBV5-1 to TRBJ1-2; a weak D match, TRBD1 (5 bases). This CDR3 region has 14 residues. Trimming removed 6 bases from V and 4 bases from J, with 16 bases in between. The germline V gene encodes CDR1 SGHRS and CDR2 YFSETQ. The DNA of the CDR3 is TGCGCCAGCAACCCAGCGGGGGAAAGCTATGGCTACACCTTC. Residues: CASNPAGESYGYTF.

On this clone itself: This CDR3 is also generated by other DNA sequences in the sample. The V and J genes are TRBV18 and TRBJ1-6; 9 bases agree with TRBD1. Germline trimming cut 3 bases from V and 9 bases from J; bases unmatched to any gene: 3. Germline CDR1 reads KGHSH; CDR2 reads LQKENI. This CDR3 has 14 residues. The CDR3 nucleotides read TGTGCCAGCTCACCGACAGGGGGGGGTTCACCCCTCCACTTT. Protein sequence: CASSPTGGGSPLHF.

The rearrangement links TRBV4-3 to TRBJ2-5; D may correspond to TRBD1 or TRBD2 (5 bases each). CDR1 and CDR2 (germline): LGHNA, YSLEER. The CDR3 totals 15 residues. With 1 base removed from V and 1 base from J, the gap between germline ends came to 10 bases. CDR3 protein: CASSQAGAAQETQYF. For the CDR3, the DNA is TGCGCCAGCAGCCAAGCCGGGGCCGCCCAAGAGACCCAGTACTTC.

CDR3 in amino acids: CASSLVSSANEQFF. The CDR3, as DNA: TGTGCCAGCAGCTTAGTGTCGTCAGCTAATGAGCAGTTCTTC. This chain uses TRBV7-2 with TRBJ2-1; no reliable D call. CDR1 is SGHTA, CDR2 FQGNSA, per germline. V lost 1 base to trimming and J lost 7 bases, with 11 bases between them. This CDR3 is 14 amino acids long.

This chain connects TRBV5-1 to TRBJ2-2; no definite D call. The V and J ends lost 5 bases and 3 bases respectively, with 8 bases between them. Germline CDR1 is SGHRS and CDR2 is YFSETQ. This CDR3 has 13 residues. The CDR3 DNA reads as TGCGCCAGCAGAGACCTTTACACCGGGGAGCTGTTTTTT. Its protein product is CASRDLYTGELFF.

The chain combines TRBV19 with TRBJ1-2; weak D call: TRBD1 (6 bases). Germline V gene lookup returns CDR1 LNHDA and CDR2 SQIVND (reference sequence). The CDR3 is 15 residues long. Trimming shortened V by 4 bases and J by 2 bases, and 14 bases separated the two germline ends. The CDR3 protein is CASSTQQGLNYGYTF. The CDR3 nucleotides read TGTGCCAGTAGTACCCAACAGGGACTCAACTATGGCTACACCTTC.

The J gene is TRBJ2-1, the V gene TRBV6-5; D is ambiguous. Germline V gene data show CDR1 as MNHEY and CDR2 as SVGAGI. V shed 4 bases and J shed 9 bases, with 7 bases lying between them. This CDR3 is built from 11 residues. The CDR3 DNA reads TGTGCCAGCAGTTGGGTTGGTGAGCAGTTCTTC. Translation: CASSWVGEQFF.

The CDR3 region is CASSPEMQGPSNQPQHF. DNA of the CDR3: TGTGCCAGCTCACCAGAGATGCAGGGCCCTAGCAATCAGCCCCAGCATTTT. The rearrangement joins TRBV18 to TRBJ1-5; a weak D match, TRBD1 (5 bases). The CDR3 spans 17 residues. Between the trimmed V and J ends, which lost 2 bases and 0 bases, there was a span of 14 bases. Germline V lookup: CDR1 KGHSH, CDR2 LQKENI. Using reference TRBV18 and TRBJ1-5 for the parts outside the CDR3, the full variable domain is NAGVMQNPRHLVRRRGQEARLRCSPMKGHSHVYWYRQLPEEGLKFMVYLQKENIIDESGMPKERFSAEFPKEGPSILRIQQVVRGDSAAYFCASSPEMQGPSNQPQHFGDGTRLSIL.

The V and J genes are TRBV10-3 and TRBJ1-4; D gene ambiguous. V was shortened by 0 bases and J by 4 bases, with 9 bases between the two germline ends. The CDR3 contains 15 residues. CDR1 and CDR2 (germline): ENHRY, SYGVKD. CDR3 bases: TGTGCCATCAGTGAGTCCTGGTTAAATAATGAAAAACTGTTTTTT. Encoded protein: CAISESWLNNEKLFF.

Details on this clone: The junction does not match germline at one end; this may be a read error. CDR3 protein: CAGSPLTGQETQYF. Written as DNA, the CDR3 is TGTGCCGGCTCACCACTGACAGGCCAAGAGACCCAGTACTTC. The V and J genes are TRBV18 and TRBJ2-5; a possible D gene is TRBD1 (6 bases). This CDR3 has 14 residues. Germline V CDR1 and CDR2: KGHSH, LQKENI.

This CDR3 is CASSLEYWGAGELFF. Here the CDR3 DNA reads TGTGCCAGCAGCTTAGAGTACTGGGGAGCCGGGGAGCTGTTTTTT. V is TRBV11-3 and J is TRBJ2-2, with TRBD2 as a possible D gene (5 bases). This CDR3 comprises 15 residues. The germline V gene encodes CDR1 SGHNT and CDR2 YENEEA. Between the trimmed V and J ends, which lost 0 bases and 6 bases, there was a span of 11 bases.

The gene calls are TRBV5-6 and TRBJ2-1; D is ambiguous. V lost 5 bases, J lost 6 bases, and 12 bases lay in between. This CDR3 has 13 residues. Germline lookup yields CDR1 SGHDT and CDR2 YYEEEE. DNA of the CDR3: TGTGCCAGCAGAGACACGGATGGCAATGAGCAGTTCTTC. Translating gives CASRDTDGNEQFF. The complete variable domain, with remaining parts taken from reference TRBV5-6 and TRBJ2-1, reads DAGVTQSPTHLIKTRGQQVTLRCSPKSGHDTVSWYQQALGQGPQFIFQYYEEEERQRGNFPDRFSGHQFPNYSSELNVNALLLGDSALYLCASRDTDGNEQFFGPGTRLTVL.

V and J are TRBV6-5 and TRBJ2-7; 7 bases align to TRBD2. Germline lookup yields CDR1 MNHEY and CDR2 SVGAGI. The V and J ends lost 5 bases and 1 base, in that order; junction bases with no gene match: 8. This CDR3 region has 15 residues. The CDR3 DNA follows: TGTGCCAGCAGTACGTTGGCGGGAGCATCCTACGAGCAGTACTTC. Encoded protein: CASSTLAGASYEQYF.

This chain links TRBV9 with TRBJ2-7; tentatively, D is TRBD2 (5 bases). With 3 bases removed from V and 5 bases from J, the gap between germline ends came to 15 bases. Germline CDR1 SGDLS, CDR2 YYNGEE. The CDR3 sequence is 14 residues long. CDR3 bases: TGTGCCAGCAGCGAGACCCCGGGGTTCGACGAGCAGTACTTC. Its translation is CASSETPGFDEQYF.

The genes are TRBV5-1 and TRBJ2-3; D is unresolved. The V gene lost 0 bases and the J gene lost 6 bases, with 8 bases spanning the gap. The CDR3 has 13 residues. CDR1 is SGHRS and CDR2 is YFSETQ in the germline V gene. DNA of the CDR3: TGCGCCAGCAGCTTGGCCTGGTGGGATACGCAGTATTTT. Translation gives CASSLAWWDTQYF.

The chain employs TRBV25-1 and TRBJ1-2; perhaps TRBD1 as D (5 bases). The CDR3 is 13 residues long. CDR1 and CDR2 from the germline V gene are MGHDK and SYGVNS. V lost 3 bases to trimming and J lost 4 bases, with 9 bases between them. The CDR3 loop is CASSETGGYGYTF. As DNA, the CDR3 is TGTGCCAGCAGTGAGACCGGGGGCTATGGCTACACCTTC.

The V and J genes are TRBV7-2 and TRBJ1-3, with D possibly matching TRBD1 (5 bases). This CDR3 contains 17 residues. Germline V gene lookup returns CDR1 SGHTA and CDR2 FQGNSA. V lost 1 base, J lost 0 bases, and 13 bases lay in between. CDR3 region: CASSLEQASVSGNTIYF. CDR3 in DNA: TGTGCCAGCAGCTTAGAACAGGCCAGTGTCTCTGGAAACACCATATATTTT.

The chain carries TRBV7-8 and TRBJ2-7, with D possibly being TRBD1 (6 bases). Deletions cut 4 bases from V and 1 base from J, with 11 bases between. CDR1 SGHVS and CDR2 FQNEAQ come from the germline V gene. The CDR3 extends over 14 amino acids. CDR3 sequence: CASSSATGSYEQYF. The CDR3 nucleotides are TGTGCCAGCAGCTCCGCGACAGGATCCTACGAGCAGTACTTC.

The chain has TRBV10-2 and TRBJ2-5, with no clear D. The V end lost 3 bases, the J end lost 3 bases, and 8 bases lay between the germline ends. The CDR3 is 13 residues long. The germline V gene encodes CDR1 WSHSY and CDR2 SAAADI. The CDR3 region has the DNA TGCGCCAGCAGTGAATTCCTAAAAGAGACCCAGTACTTC. It is translated as CASSEFLKETQYF.

The chain couples TRBV11-3 to TRBJ1-1; D ambiguous. Germline values: CDR1 SGHNT, CDR2 YENEEA. CDR3 length: 15 amino acids. V lost 4 bases and J 2 bases, leaving 14 bases between the germline ends. The CDR3 protein is CASSSRQGTNTEAFF. The CDR3 DNA reads TGTGCCAGCAGCTCGCGACAAGGTACAAACACTGAAGCTTTCTTT.

The rearrangement joins TRBV30 to TRBJ1-1; possible D gene TRBD1, 5 bases. Trimming removed 2 bases from V and 6 bases from J, with 13 bases in between. The germline CDR1 and CDR2 sequences are GTSNPN and SVGIG (reference sequence). The CDR3 totals 13 residues. For the CDR3, the DNA is TGTGCCTGGAGTAGAGAGTGGGGGGCTGAAGCTTTCTTT. Translating gives CAWSREWGAEAFF.

This clone was found once. This chain connects TRBV4-3 to TRBJ2-2, with 15 bases that match TRBD2. This CDR3 has 19 amino acids. Germline CDR1 is LGHNA and CDR2 is YSLEER. V lost 4 bases, J lost 3 bases, and 9 bases stayed unmatched. This CDR3 reads CASSPGLAGGVGDTGELFF. CDR3 nucleotides: TGCGCCAGCAGCCCGGGACTAGCGGGAGGAGTAGGTGACACCGGGGAGCTGTTTTTT.

This clone has a count of ten or more. The sample holds other DNA sequences that translate to the same CDR3. V gene TRBV20-1 combines with J gene TRBJ2-5, with unresolved D. Trimming shortened V by 5 bases and J by 5 bases, and 6 bases separated the two germline ends. From germline, CDR1 is DFQATT and CDR2 SNEGSKA (reference sequence). The length of the CDR3 is 10 residues. The CDR3 DNA follows: TGCAGTGCTTCCTGGGAGACCCAGTACTTC. It specifies CSASWETQYF.

V is TRBV7-2 and J is TRBJ1-1; perhaps TRBD1 as D (6 bases). The CDR3 runs 15 residues. Trimming cost V 0 bases and J 4 bases, with 12 bases left between them. Per the germline V gene, CDR1 is SGHTA and CDR2 is FQGNSA. The CDR3, as DNA: TGTGCCAGCAGCTTAGCCCCCACAGGGAGCACTGAAGCTTTCTTT. It codes for CASSLAPTGSTEAFF.

The genes are TRBV7-2 and TRBJ2-3; maybe TRBD2 (6 bases). The V end was cut by 2 bases, the J end by 1 base, with 13 bases between. The V gene's germline CDR1 is SGHTA and CDR2 FQGNSA. This CDR3 contains 16 residues. CDR3 sequence: CASSLSRGGGTDTQYF. The CDR3 nucleotides read TGTGCCAGCAGCTTATCAAGGGGAGGCGGCACAGATACGCAGTATTTT.

This clone has only one observation. The rearrangement links TRBV28 to TRBJ1-4; D is unresolved. Trimming took 7 bases from V and 0 from J, leaving 12 bases between them. CDR1 is MDHEN, CDR2 SYDVKM, per germline. This CDR3 spans 15 amino acids. The chain's CDR3 is CASTASEATNEKLFF. The CDR3 DNA reads TGTGCCAGCACCGCATCGGAGGCAACTAATGAAAAACTGTTTTTT.

The chain joins TRBV6-5 to TRBJ2-7, with D possibly called TRBD1 or TRBD2 (5 bases each). CDR1 MNHEY and CDR2 SVGAGI come from the germline V gene. V was pared by 5 bases and J by 2 bases, with 13 bases between. CDR3 length equals 14 residues. CDR3 region: CASSETGTTYEQYF. CDR3 nucleotide sequence: TGTGCCAGCAGTGAAACCGGGACCACCTACGAGCAGTACTTC.

This chain uses TRBV7-6 with TRBJ2-3, with D hard to call. This CDR3 is built from 15 residues. Trimming took 4 bases from V and 3 from J, leaving 14 bases between them. Germline V gene sequence: CDR1 SGHVS, CDR2 FNYEAQ. The CDR3, as DNA: TGTGCCAGCAGCTCTCAGGCTCTTTTGACAGATACGCAGTATTTT. As protein: CASSSQALLTDTQYF.

The chain employs TRBV12-5 and TRBJ2-7; TRBD2 might be the D (5 bases). This CDR3 is built from 17 residues. With 2 bases removed from V and 2 bases from J, the gap between germline ends came to 19 bases. Germline assignment: CDR1 LGHNT and CDR2 FRNRAP. CDR3 in amino acids: CASGLSPKEETPYEQYF. The CDR3 DNA is TGTGCTAGTGGTTTGTCTCCCAAGGAGGAGACTCCCTACGAGCAGTACTTC.

The chain joins TRBV10-3 to TRBJ1-1; the D is unclear. The CDR3 covers 14 residues. Trimming removed 5 bases from V and 3 bases from J, with 13 bases in between. Germline assignment: CDR1 ENHRY and CDR2 SYGVKD. CDR3 amino acids: CAISLAFRDTEAFF. For the CDR3, the DNA is TGTGCCATCAGTTTGGCGTTTCGGGACACTGAAGCTTTCTTT.